A selection of T cell receptor beta chains follows, all from one sample in a study of blood T cell repertoires in COVID-19. The repertoire was sequenced with immunoSEQ multiplex PCR; TCRdb's copy has only in-frame clones and lacks some. Here the sample spans about 250,000 clones, roughly 82% being singletons. Material: peripheral blood. The receptors shown here come from a woman between 65 and 79 years old with acute or convalescent COVID-19. CDR3s include the opening cysteine and the closing phenylalanine or tryptophan. The D gene is left open where the match is weak. A row's size may be missing; if present it is once, few, many or a size class.

d_call clone_size j_call v_call cdr3_aa cdr3_nt
. . TRBJ2-7 TRBV5-4 CASSLSREEQYF TGTGCCAGCAGCTTGTCCAGGGAAGAGCAGTACTTC
. many TRBJ1-5 TRBV27 CASSLSRGNQPQHF TGTGCCAGCAGTTTATCTCGGGGCAATCAGCCCCAGCATTTT
. . TRBJ2-7 TRBV14 CASTHRVGEQYF TGTGCCAGCACCCACAGGGTTGGAGAGCAGTACTTC
. once TRBJ2-2 TRBV30 CAWSVRTRTSGELFF TGTGCCTGGAGTGTAAGGACTCGTACAAGCGGGGAGCTGTTTTTT
. . TRBJ1-2 TRBV14 CASSQLPTALYGYTF TGTGCCAGCAGCCAGTTGCCGACAGCCCTCTATGGCTACACCTTC
TRBD1 few TRBJ1-4 TRBV6-6 CASRDSGQGLNEKLFF TGTGCCAGCAGAGATTCAGGACAGGGACTTAATGAAAAACTGTTTTTT
. . TRBJ2-5 TRBV7-7 CASSLVSGGVQETQYF TGTGCTAGCAGCTTAGTTTCCGGGGGAGTACAAGAGACCCAGTACTTC
. . TRBJ1-4 TRBV5-1 CASSLASQGGEKLFF TGCGCCAGCAGCTTGGCCTCACAGGGTGGTGAAAAACTGTTTTTT
. . TRBJ2-1 TRBV27 CASSSAGSNEQFF TGTGCCAGCAGTTCCGCGGGTTCCAATGAGCAGTTCTTC
. once TRBJ1-1 TRBV18 CASSVLGVNTEAFF TGTGCCAGCTCAGTCCTAGGAGTGAACACTGAAGCTTTCTTT
TRBD2 . TRBJ2-3 TRBV5-8 CASSLGLAGALTDTQYF TGTGCCAGCAGCTTGGGACTAGCGGGGGCTCTTACAGATACGCAGTATTTT
. . TRBJ1-2 TRBV30 CAWRPGPGGYTF TGTGCCTGGAGACCAGGGCCAGGTGGCTACACCTTC
. . TRBJ2-5 TRBV5-4 CASSSLGETQYF TGTGCCAGCAGCTCCCTAGGAGAGACCCAGTACTTC
TRBD1 . TRBJ1-4 TRBV6-1 CASKLRTGIYEKLFF TGTGCCAGCAAACTTCGGACAGGGATCTATGAAAAACTGTTTTTT
TRBD2 . TRBJ2-7 TRBV19 CASSILAGYEQYF TGTGCCAGTAGTATACTAGCGGGCTACGAGCAGTACTTC
TRBD1 . TRBJ2-1 TRBV5-1 CASSFSGTGDEQFF TGCGCCAGCAGCTTTTCCGGGACAGGTGATGAGCAGTTCTTC
. . TRBJ1-2 TRBV6-5 CASTRSGAGGYGYTF TGTGCCAGCACCCGATCAGGGGCGGGGGGCTATGGCTACACCTTC
. . TRBJ2-7 TRBV13 CASSLGGLFGEQYF TGTGCCAGCAGCTTAGGGGGGCTCTTCGGCGAGCAGTACTTC
TRBD1 few TRBJ2-5 TRBV5-6 CASSPGTGQETQYF TGTGCCAGCAGCCCCGGGACAGGGCAAGAGACCCAGTACTTC
. . TRBJ2-7 TRBV27 CASSLNGYEQYF TGTGCCAGCAGTTTAAACGGCTACGAGCAGTACTTC
. . TRBJ1-1 TRBV6-5 CASSYSTATNTEAFF TGTGCCAGCAGTTACTCGACAGCCACAAACACTGAAGCTTTCTTT
. . TRBJ1-1 TRBV19 CASSMVRNTEAFF TGTGCCAGTAGTATGGTCAGGAACACTGAAGCTTTCTTT
. . TRBJ1-2 TRBV15 CATSMDSQGGYGYTF TGTGCCACCAGCATGGATAGTCAGGGAGGTTATGGCTACACCTTC
. . TRBJ1-6 TRBV7-2 CASSLAGGFRGNSPLHF TGTGCCAGCAGCTTGGCTGGGGGGTTTCGAGGGAATTCACCCCTCCACTTT
. . TRBJ2-7 TRBV12-3/TRBV12-4 CASSLASGAERYF TGTGCCAGCAGTTTAGCGTCAGGTGCCGAAAGGTACTTC
. . TRBJ2-2 TRBV14 CASSLQASFPGELFF TGTGCCAGCAGCCTCCAGGCTAGCTTCCCCGGGGAGCTGTTTTTT
. few TRBJ1-1 TRBV28 CASSPGTLNTEAFF TGTGCCAGCAGTCCCGGGACACTGAACACTGAAGCTTTCTTT
TRBD1 . TRBJ1-2 TRBV7-8 CASSLGWDRGHYGYTF TGTGCCAGCAGCTTAGGTTGGGACAGGGGGCACTATGGCTACACCTTC
TRBD1 once TRBJ1-1 TRBV6-1 CASKGTGKNTEAFF TGTGCCAGCAAGGGGACAGGGAAAAACACTGAAGCTTTCTTT
TRBD1 once TRBJ1-2 TRBV6-5 CASTMYRGPHYGYTF TGTGCCAGCACTATGTACAGGGGACCCCACTATGGCTACACCTTC
. . TRBJ2-5 TRBV3-1/TRBV3-2 CASSQDSGRALQETQYF TGTGCCAGCAGCCAAGATAGCGGCAGGGCATTGCAAGAGACCCAGTACTTC
. . TRBJ1-2 TRBV19 CASSIGGFVGYGYTF TGTGCCAGTAGTATAGGAGGGTTTGTAGGATATGGCTACACCTTC
. . TRBJ2-7 TRBV11-3 CASSFRQGRQRGPYEQYF TGTGCCAGCAGCTTCAGACAGGGGAGACAGCGGGGACCCTACGAGCAGTACTTC
. . TRBJ1-5 TRBV15 CATSRDLGVGPQPQHF TGTGCCACCAGCAGAGATCTCGGGGTGGGTCCTCAGCCCCAGCATTTT
. . TRBJ1-4 TRBV28 CASRVGGAGTEKLFF TGTGCCAGCAGGGTGGGGGGGGCTGGTACTGAAAAACTGTTTTTT
TRBD1 . TRBJ1-1 TRBV14 CASSPTDRGQVNTEAFF TGTGCCAGCAGCCCCACGGACAGGGGGCAGGTGAACACTGAAGCTTTCTTT
. . TRBJ1-1 TRBV30 CAATFYVAFF TGTGCCGCCACTTTTTATGTGGCTTTCTTT
. . TRBJ1-6 TRBV7-9 CASSPREGHSNSPLHF TGTGCCAGCAGCCCCAGGGAGGGGCATTCTAATTCACCCCTCCACTTT
. . TRBJ2-7 TRBV28 CASSLARGYEQYF TGTGCCAGCAGTTTAGCCAGGGGCTACGAGCAGTACTTC
. . TRBJ2-3 TRBV4-3 CASSQVLTGDSDTQYF TGCGCCAGCAGCCAAGTCCTGACGGGGGATTCGGATACGCAGTATTTT
. few TRBJ1-4 TRBV28 CASLRSGVTSEKLFF TGTGCCAGCCTTCGGTCCGGGGTTACTTCTGAAAAACTGTTTTTT
. . TRBJ1-1 TRBV7-9 CASSLQENTEAFF TGTGCCAGCAGTTTACAGGAAAACACTGAAGCTTTCTTT
. . TRBJ2-6 TRBV30 CAWSVGGIGANVLTF TGTGCCTGGAGTGTAGGGGGAATAGGGGCCAACGTCCTGACTTTC
TRBD1 . TRBJ2-4 TRBV7-9 CASSPQGAAKNIQYF TGTGCCAGCAGTCCACAGGGGGCAGCCAAAAACATTCAGTACTTC
. . TRBJ1-1 TRBV21-1 CASSKQARTGEFIVRNTEAFF TGTGCCAGCAGCAAGCAAGCCAGAACAGGGGAGTTCATAGTAAGGAACACTGAAGCTTTCTTT
. . TRBJ1-1 TRBV29-1 CSVALAEGTEAFF TGCAGCGTTGCACTGGCGGAGGGGACTGAAGCTTTCTTT
. few TRBJ1-6 TRBV7-2 CASSQDGSLRSDPLHF TGTGCCAGCAGCCAGGACGGGAGCCTCCGATCGGATCCCCTCCACTTT
. . TRBJ1-1 TRBV6-5 CASSRGTMNTEAFF TGTGCCAGCAGTCGAGGCACAATGAACACTGAAGCTTTCTTT
TRBD2 . TRBJ2-1 TRBV4-2 CASSQDKERGVQFF TGTGCCAGCAGCCAAGATAAAGAGCGGGGGGTGCAGTTCTTC
TRBD1 . TRBJ1-1 TRBV12-5 CASCLGTGGLNTEAFF TGTGCTAGTTGTCTGGGAACAGGGGGCTTGAACACTGAAGCTTTCTTT
. once TRBJ1-4 TRBV30 CAWNPGLVGEKLFF TGTGCCTGGAACCCAGGGTTGGTTGGGGAAAAACTGTTTTTT
TRBD1 . TRBJ1-5 TRBV7-9 CASSLAGQGGDQPQHF TGTGCCAGCAGCTTAGCGGGACAGGGGGGCGACCAGCCCCAGCATTTT
. few TRBJ2-5 TRBV5-4 CASSGRRETQYF TGTGCCAGCAGCGGGCGACGAGAGACCCAGTACTTC
. . TRBJ1-5 TRBV27 CASSPLLGGNQPQHF TGTGCCAGCAGTCCCCTTCTAGGGGGTAATCAGCCCCAGCATTTT
. . TRBJ1-5 TRBV6-2/TRBV6-3 CASSHPARAGNQPQHF TGTGCCAGCAGTCATCCCGCCCGAGCGGGGAATCAGCCCCAGCATTTT
. . TRBJ1-1 TRBV5-6 CASSLRQARTEAFF TGTGCCAGCAGCTTAAGACAGGCGAGGACTGAAGCTTTCTTT
TRBD1 . TRBJ1-6 TRBV4-1 CASSQEGTVNSPLHF TGCGCCAGCAGCCAAGAAGGGACAGTGAATTCACCCCTCCACTTT